This is a list of T cell receptor beta chains from one sample in a study of human T cells and chemical hapten exposure. From the RACE reads, TCRdb called clonotypes with MiXCR, one entry per CDR3 protein. The sample includes about 110,000 distinct CDR3 sequences, 12% of them seen just once. The sequencing used whole blood, collected in connection with sensitization to the hapten diphenylcyclopropenone (DPC). The receptors come from a woman between 45 and 60 years old with alopecia areata. Some clones in this sample may be carry-over from other donors' samples. The conserved cysteine and the conserved F or W are not part of the CDR3 here. A row's size may be missing; if present it is once, few, many or a size class.

>TRBV5-5|few|TRBJ2-3
ASSLVTSTSTDTQY
>TRBV7-9|NA|TRBJ2-3
ASSFSGDLTDTQY
>TRBV5-1|NA|TRBJ2-3
ASSLGQGPDTQY
>TRBV7-2|NA|TRBJ2-1
ASSLALVNEQF
>TRBV28|many|TRBJ2-3
ASSLNPGQALPGTDTQY
>TRBV5-1|once|TRBJ2-7
ASSSSRQGRWEREPYEQY
>TRBV4-1|NA|TRBJ1-1
ASSQTGANTEAF
>TRBV29-1|many|TRBJ2-3
SVRATGTDTQY
>TRBV11-3|many|TRBJ2-3
ASSSGLAEDRTDTQY
>TRBV2|NA|TRBJ2-1
ASSEREGPHNEQF
>TRBV6-2/TRBV6-3|NA|TRBJ2-5
ASSLLAGVATQY
>TRBV3-1|NA|TRBJ2-7
ASSRNRDASSYEQY
>TRBV7-2|NA|TRBJ2-3
ASSFRGSRPSTDTQY
>TRBV18|many|TRBJ1-1
ASSQGKTEAF
>TRBV20-1|few|TRBJ2-3
SVPDRTSGTDTQY
>TRBV4-1|NA|TRBJ1-1
ASSQDSTGRTEAF
>TRBV9|NA|TRBJ1-1
ASSVFLSTEAF
>TRBV15|few|TRBJ1-5
ATSPTGEDNQPQH
>TRBV5-6|few|TRBJ2-1
ASTLSGRGEQF
>TRBV6-6|NA|TRBJ1-1
ASSSFSRGSEAF
>TRBV7-9|NA|TRBJ1-3
ASSLGEGQFSGNTVY
>TRBV4-1|many|TRBJ1-2
ASSHRRGETGAGGYT
>TRBV20-1|NA|TRBJ2-1
SAIGAPKHNEQF
>TRBV5-6|few|TRBJ1-2
ASSLNFYRGRGYT
>TRBV7-9|NA|TRBJ2-1
ASSLQGRGGDEQF
>TRBV28|NA|TRBJ1-1
ATIGVGVRKTEAF
>TRBV12-3/TRBV12-4|NA|TRBJ2-7
ASRAKSGSYSYEQY
>TRBV28|few|TRBJ2-7
ASSPAGTSWYEQY
>TRBV5-1|few|TRBJ2-3
ASSVMGDTDTQY
>TRBV5-1|NA|TRBJ2-2
ASSLGTGTGELF
>TRBV20-1|many|TRBJ2-1
SASGGASYNEQF
>TRBV4-1|few|TRBJ2-7
ASSRGGQGGSPYEQY
>TRBV20-1|many|TRBJ1-5
SAYQGQHNQPQH
>TRBV3-1|few|TRBJ1-6
ASSQVRGRGSPLH
>TRBV7-8|NA|TRBJ1-1
ASSLDAQGAYTEAF
>TRBV7-2|many|TRBJ1-2
ASSLMVTNYGYT
>TRBV12-3/TRBV12-4|many|TRBJ1-2
ASRLDGGRGYT
>TRBV5-1|few|TRBJ2-3
ASSVGQAYTDTQY
>TRBV2|many|TRBJ1-6
ASRGGVGTNSPLH
>TRBV7-2|many|TRBJ2-5
ASSLSGGAETQY
>TRBV6-4|many|TRBJ1-5
ASSTEGNQPQH
>TRBV6-5|NA|TRBJ1-1
ASSYEASLGTEAF
>TRBV9|many|TRBJ1-2
ASSLGTGGAPGYT
>TRBV4-1|NA|TRBJ2-1
ASSQLAGVGNEQF
>TRBV7-2|few|TRBJ2-7
ASSPDRVEEQY
>TRBV5-6|many|TRBJ2-5
ASSSRLAGTQETQY
>TRBV7-8|few|TRBJ1-4
ASSSWTGRHEKLF